This T cell receptor beta chain originates from a study of blood T cell repertoires in COVID-19. Repertoires were generated with immunoSEQ multiplex PCR, while TCRdb's copy carries only in-frame clones and drops some. The table lists 35,000 to 50,000 clones, 87% of them singletons, with roughly 9.3% in the top ten. The TCR comes from an elderly woman with active COVID-19. Sequences were obtained from peripheral blood.

CDR3 residues: CASSLDRGQQPQHF. The CDR3 DNA reads TGTGCCAGCAGTCTCGACAGGGGGCAACAGCCCCAGCATTTT. This chain connects TRBV2 to TRBJ1-5; 10 bases fit TRBD1. Germline values: CDR1 SNHLY, CDR2 FYNNEI. V lost 5 bases and J lost 7; bases outside the gene matches: 5. The CDR3 sequence is 14 residues long.